Listed here is a single T cell receptor beta chain. No antigen is known for it. Expressed TCRB transcripts were sequenced after all isolated RNA was converted to cDNA. Profiling relied on immunoSEQ multiplex PCR, and the TCRdb table lists in-frame clones only, not all of them. The sample yields under 450,000 clones, approximately 13% seen once. These data come from a study of beta chain features in type 1 diabetes. Study observations and caveats: Patients and controls would be equally affected if PCR favored shorter templates.

Per donor, one heparinised blood draw averaged about 100 mL. Markers CD45RO/CCR7/CD25/CD127/CD95/CD27 served to sort CD4+ naive, central memory, regulatory and stem cell-like memory cells. V gave up 2 bases and J gave up 3 bases, with 5 bases separating them. The CDR3 covers 13 residues. Germline CDR1 reads WNHNN; CDR2 reads SYGVQD (reference sequence). The chain combines TRBV10-1 with TRBJ1-3; D remains ambiguous. The TCR originated in a man aged 30 to 45 in good health. The sequencing sample was made of naive CD4+ T cells from blood. The CDR3 sequence is CASSEIVGNTIYF. The CDR3 nucleotides are TGCGCCAGCAGTGAGATCGTTGGAAACACCATATATTTT.